Listed below are T cell receptor beta chains from one sample, sequenced in a study of T cells in Graves' hyperthyroidism and ophthalmopathy. A single record per CDR3 protein comes from TCRdb applying MiXCR to the multiplex PCR reads. The sample yields some 350,000 distinct CDR3 sequences, more than 20% seen once. The material sequenced was blood. These receptors came from a middle-aged man with Graves' hyperthyroidism. The CDR3 runs from the conserved cysteine through the conserved F or W. The order of the fields is V gene, J gene, clone size, D gene, CDR3 protein, CDR3 DNA. The D gene is left open where the match is weak. Rows give clone size only sometimes, using once, few, many, or a class for an expanded clone.

TRBV7-2	TRBJ2-7	many	-	CASSRPRGQYF	TGTGCCAGCAGTCGGCCCAGAGGGCAGTACTTC
TRBV15	TRBJ1-4	-	-	CATSSYYSAGVNEKLFF	TGTGCCACCAGCTCCTACTACAGTGCCGGGGTTAATGAAAAACTGTTTTTT
TRBV7-6	TRBJ2-3	-	-	CASSLVPASTQYF	TGTGCCAGCAGCTTGGTCCCCGCGAGTACGCAGTATTTT
TRBV12-5	TRBJ1-3	-	-	CASGVGAGNTIYF	TGTGCTAGTGGGGTAGGGGCTGGAAACACCATATATTTT
TRBV29-1	TRBJ2-1	-	TRBD2	CSVGHGTSGINEQFF	TGCAGCGTTGGGCACGGGACTAGCGGAATCAATGAGCAGTTCTTC
TRBV20-1	TRBJ2-1	few	TRBD2	CSARLGRAYNEQFF	TGCAGTGCTAGACTCGGGAGGGCGTACAATGAGCAGTTCTTC
TRBV7-3	TRBJ2-1	few	-	CASSSSGTQGTHSGFSYNEQFF	TGTGCCAGCAGCTCCTCGGGTACACAAGGAACTCACTCGGGTTTCTCCTACAATGAGCAGTTCTTC
TRBV5-1	TRBJ1-1	few	-	CASSLLGQMNTEAFF	TGCGCCAGCAGCTTGTTGGGACAAATGAACACTGAAGCTTTCTTT
TRBV6-2/TRBV6-3	TRBJ2-5	many	-	CASSYSFETQYF	TGTGCCAGCAGTTACTCGTTCGAGACCCAGTACTTC
TRBV3-1	TRBJ2-2	few	-	CASRTGPYTGELFF	TGTGCCAGCAGAACCGGGCCCTACACCGGGGAGCTGTTTTTT
TRBV5-1	TRBJ2-7	-	TRBD2	CASSSGLAGGSSYEQYF	TGCGCCAGCAGCTCCGGACTAGCGGGAGGCAGCTCCTACGAGCAGTACTTC
TRBV9	TRBJ2-3	-	-	CASSVGPSEDTQYF	TGTGCCAGCAGCGTAGGTCCAAGCGAAGATACGCAGTATTTT
TRBV2	TRBJ1-5	-	-	CASSELADSAIPQHF	TGTGCCAGCAGTGAACTGGCAGACTCCGCCATACCCCAGCATTTT
TRBV6-2/TRBV6-3	TRBJ1-5	-	-	CASSRNNHF	TGTGCCAGCAGTCGAAATAATCATTTT
TRBV20-1	TRBJ2-1	few	-	CSARDGSYNEQFF	TGCAGTGCTAGGGACGGTTCCTACAATGAGCAGTTCTTC
TRBV3-1	TRBJ1-5	-	-	CASSQGVNSNQPQHF	TGTGCCAGCAGCCAAGGAGTAAATAGCAATCAGCCCCAGCATTTT
TRBV3-1	TRBJ2-1	few	-	CASSQGLREFF	TGTGCCAGCAGCCAAGGACTCCGGGAGTTCTTC